The sample holds many counts of the clone carrying this T cell receptor beta chain. This sample is drawn from a study of low-dose radiotherapy and immunotherapy resistance in tumors. Looking at the study overall: Cohort 2 patients were irradiated with 1 Gy every two weeks, reaching 13 Gy over 26 weeks. The study gave patients oral aspirin 300 mg daily for four cycles from cycle 1 day 1.

Priming of first-strand cDNA relied on TRAV- and TRBV-specific primers (covering alpha and beta chains). TCR amplification ran about 20 PCR cycles using constant-region and V-primer adapter primers. The mRNA that was isolated underwent amplification by in vitro transcription. From the reads, TCRdb called clonotypes with MiXCR, one entry per CDR3 protein. Here the sample spans almost 40,000 distinct CDR3 sequences, roughly 28% being singletons. Specified time point: before trial treatment. Treatment of the donors consisted of nivolumab and ipilimumab (plus aspirin, low-dose cyclophosphamide and low-dose radiotherapy). Here the sequenced sample was PBMCs, taken before treatment. The TCR sequence derives from a male donor with gallbladder cancer.

This CDR3 reads CASSSPRTGGNTIYF. CDR3 coding DNA: TGTGCCAGCAGCTCCCCCCGGACAGGGGGAAACACCATATATTTT. The chain couples TRBV6-2 or TRBV6-3 to TRBJ1-3; 8 bases fit TRBD1. CDR1 is MNHEY and CDR2 is SVGEGT in the germline V gene. The V and J ends lost 6 bases and 4 bases, in that order; junction bases with no gene match: 8. The CDR3 has 15 residues.